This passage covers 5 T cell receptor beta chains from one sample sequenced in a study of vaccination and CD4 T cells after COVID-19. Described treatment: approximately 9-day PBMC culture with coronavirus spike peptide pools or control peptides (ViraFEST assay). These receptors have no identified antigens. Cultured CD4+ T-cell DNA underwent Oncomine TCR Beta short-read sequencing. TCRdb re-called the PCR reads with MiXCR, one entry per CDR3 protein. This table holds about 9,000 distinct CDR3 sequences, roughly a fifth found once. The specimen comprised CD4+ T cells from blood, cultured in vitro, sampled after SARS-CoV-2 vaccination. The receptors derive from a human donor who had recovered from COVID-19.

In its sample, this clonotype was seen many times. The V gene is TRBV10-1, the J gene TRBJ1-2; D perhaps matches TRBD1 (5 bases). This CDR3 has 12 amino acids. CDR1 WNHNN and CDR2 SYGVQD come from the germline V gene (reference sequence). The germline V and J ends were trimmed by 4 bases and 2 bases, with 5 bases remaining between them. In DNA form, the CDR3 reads TGCGCCAGCAGTGGGACAAACTATGGCTACACCTTC. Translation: CASSGTNYGYTF.

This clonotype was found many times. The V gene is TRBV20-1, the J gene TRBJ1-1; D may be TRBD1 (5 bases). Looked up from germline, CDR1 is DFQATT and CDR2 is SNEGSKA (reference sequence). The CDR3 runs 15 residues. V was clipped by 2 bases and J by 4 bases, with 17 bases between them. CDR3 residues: CSARRAGDLGTEAFF. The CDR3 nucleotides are TGCAGTGCTAGACGTGCGGGGGATTTGGGCACTGAAGCTTTCTTT.

The chain's CDR3 is CASSTRQGYEQYF. Here the CDR3 DNA reads TGTGCCAGTAGTACGAGACAGGGTTACGAGCAGTACTTC. This chain joins TRBV19 and TRBJ2-7; TRBD1 matches 7 bases. The CDR3 runs to 13 residues. Trimming at V came to 4 bases and at J to 4 bases, leaving 4 bases not matched to a gene. Germline V lookup: CDR1 LNHDA, CDR2 SQIVND (reference sequence).

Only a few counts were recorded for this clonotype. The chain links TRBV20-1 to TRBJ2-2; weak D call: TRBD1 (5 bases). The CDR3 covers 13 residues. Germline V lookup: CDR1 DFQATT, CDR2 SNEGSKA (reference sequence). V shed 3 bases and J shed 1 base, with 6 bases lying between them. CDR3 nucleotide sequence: TGCAGTGCTAGGGGGCAGAACACCGGGGAGCTGTTTTTT. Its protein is CSARGQNTGELFF.

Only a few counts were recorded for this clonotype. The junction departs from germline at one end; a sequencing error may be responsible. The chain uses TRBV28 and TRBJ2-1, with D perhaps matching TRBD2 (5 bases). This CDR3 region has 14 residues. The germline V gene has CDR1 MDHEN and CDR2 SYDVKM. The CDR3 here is CASSLAPTPNVQFF. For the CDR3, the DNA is TGTGCCAGCAGTCTAGCCCCCACCCCCAATGTGCAGTTCTTC.